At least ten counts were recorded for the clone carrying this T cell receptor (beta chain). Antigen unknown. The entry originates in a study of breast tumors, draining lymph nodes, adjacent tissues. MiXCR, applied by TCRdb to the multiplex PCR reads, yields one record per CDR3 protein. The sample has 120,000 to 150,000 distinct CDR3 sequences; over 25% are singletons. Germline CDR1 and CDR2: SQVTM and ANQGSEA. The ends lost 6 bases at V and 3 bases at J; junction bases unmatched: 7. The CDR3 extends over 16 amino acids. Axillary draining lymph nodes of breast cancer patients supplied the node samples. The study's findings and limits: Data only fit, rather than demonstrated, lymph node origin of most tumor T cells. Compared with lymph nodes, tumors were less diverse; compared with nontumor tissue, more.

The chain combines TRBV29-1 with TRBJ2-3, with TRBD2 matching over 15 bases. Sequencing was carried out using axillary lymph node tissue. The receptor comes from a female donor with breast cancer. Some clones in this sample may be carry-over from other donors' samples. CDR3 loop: CSVTPGLAGGTDTQYF. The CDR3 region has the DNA TGCAGCGTGACCCCTGGACTAGCGGGGGGGACAGATACGCAGTATTTT.